This T cell receptor beta chain stems from a study of identical twins. This clonotype was detected a few times. Per germline, CDR1 SGHVS and CDR2 FQNEAQ. J lost 10 bases, V lost 1 base, and 7 bases had no gene match. This CDR3 has 16 residues. TCRdb re-analysed the 5' RACE reads in MiXCR, keeping a single row per CDR3 protein. The sample shows 500,000 to 600,000 distinct CDR3 sequences, approximately 22% of them seen only once. In addition, the sample was reused for a study of T cells expressing NK-cell markers.

The sequence came from a woman in her late teens or twenties in good health. The J gene is TRBJ2-1, the V gene TRBV7-8; 13 bases map to TRBD2. Sample: CD4+ T cells sorted from blood. The CDR3 protein is CASSLVGTSGKGEQFF. CDR3 bases: TGTGCCAGCAGCTTAGTAGGGACTAGCGGGAAAGGAGAGCAGTTCTTC. Full variable domain (rest looked up from reference TRBV7-8 and TRBJ2-1): GAGVSQSPRYKVAKRGQDVALRCDPISGHVSLFWYQQALGQGPEFLTYFQNEAQLDKSGLPSDRFFAERPEGSVSTLKIQRTQQEDSAVYLCASSLVGTSGKGEQFFGPGTRLTVL.